Listed below are T cell receptor beta chains from one sample, sequenced in a study of beta chain features in type 1 diabetes. Sequencing used immunoSEQ multiplex PCR; TCRdb keeps in-frame clones, though not all of them. The sample has tens of thousands of clones, about 61% seen once. The sequenced sample consisted of Tregs from blood. The receptors shown here come from a woman aged 18-35 years in good health. CDR3s include the opening cysteine and the closing phenylalanine or tryptophan. The D gene is left open where the match is weak. The listing skips clone size in some rows; elsewhere it reads once, few, many or a size class.

J gene: TRBJ2-3; D gene: TRBD2; V gene: TRBV2; clone size: -; CDR3 DNA: TGTGCCAGCACCCAGGGACTAGCCACAGATACGCAGTATTTT; CDR3 protein: CASTQGLATDTQYF
J gene: TRBJ1-1; D gene: TRBD1; V gene: TRBV4-3; clone size: -; CDR3 DNA: TGCGCCAGCAGCCAAGAAAGGGGGACAGGGCCCGGCTTGAACACTGAAGCTTTCTTT; CDR3 protein: CASSQERGTGPGLNTEAFF
J gene: TRBJ2-3; D gene: TRBD2; V gene: TRBV10-3; clone size: few; CDR3 DNA: TGTGCCATCTCCCAGCGGGAGGGTCAAAAATCAGATACGCAGTATTTT; CDR3 protein: CAISQREGQKSDTQYF
J gene: TRBJ2-1; D gene: -; V gene: TRBV11-3; clone size: -; CDR3 DNA: TGTGCCAGCAGCTTCGGAGGGACTTCCTACAATGAGCAGTTCTTC; CDR3 protein: CASSFGGTSYNEQFF
J gene: TRBJ1-3; D gene: -; V gene: TRBV27; clone size: few; CDR3 DNA: TGTGCCAGCAGCCCCACGGGGATAGACCTTCGGAACACCATATATTTT; CDR3 protein: CASSPTGIDLRNTIYF
J gene: TRBJ2-1; D gene: -; V gene: TRBV18; clone size: -; CDR3 DNA: TGTGCCAGCTCACCAGCGGTTTGGAATGAGCAGTTCTTC; CDR3 protein: CASSPAVWNEQFF
J gene: TRBJ2-1; D gene: TRBD2; V gene: TRBV5-4; clone size: once; CDR3 DNA: TGTGCCAGCAGCTTGGGACTAGCCTTCGATGAGCAGTTCTTC; CDR3 protein: CASSLGLAFDEQFF
J gene: TRBJ2-7; D gene: -; V gene: TRBV7-2; clone size: few; CDR3 DNA: TGTGCCAGCAGCTTAGTGGCTAGCGACTCCTACGAGCAGTACTTC; CDR3 protein: CASSLVASDSYEQYF
J gene: TRBJ2-2; D gene: -; V gene: TRBV18; clone size: -; CDR3 DNA: TGTGCCAGCTCACCGAATCTTCAGGGAGGTCCCGGGGAGCTGTTTTTT; CDR3 protein: CASSPNLQGGPGELFF
J gene: TRBJ2-5; D gene: -; V gene: TRBV7-3; clone size: few; CDR3 DNA: TGTGCCAGCAGCTTAAGACGGGATGGGGAGACCCAGTACTTC; CDR3 protein: CASSLRRDGETQYF
J gene: TRBJ2-4; D gene: TRBD1; V gene: TRBV6-1; clone size: -; CDR3 DNA: TGTGCCAGCAGGAGACCAGGGGGCCGGAACATTCAGTACTTC; CDR3 protein: CASRRPGGRNIQYF
J gene: TRBJ2-7; D gene: TRBD2; V gene: TRBV15; clone size: -; CDR3 DNA: TGTGCCACCAGCAGCAGTACTAGCGGGAGGATGGAGCAGTACTTC; CDR3 protein: CATSSSTSGRMEQYF
J gene: TRBJ2-1; D gene: TRBD1; V gene: TRBV7-3; clone size: few; CDR3 DNA: TGTGCCAGCAGCTCCGGACAGGGATGGAATGAGCAGTTCTTC; CDR3 protein: CASSSGQGWNEQFF
J gene: TRBJ2-5; D gene: -; V gene: TRBV7-9; clone size: -; CDR3 DNA: TGTGCCAGCAGCAGGACAGAAGAGACCCAGTACTTC; CDR3 protein: CASSRTEETQYF
J gene: TRBJ1-6; D gene: -; V gene: TRBV18; clone size: -; CDR3 DNA: TGTGCCAGCTCACCGGGACAAGGCGGTTCACCCCTCCACTTT; CDR3 protein: CASSPGQGGSPLHF
J gene: TRBJ1-6; D gene: TRBD1; V gene: TRBV19; clone size: -; CDR3 DNA: TGTGCCAGTAGTGACCCGGGACAGGGGGCGAAAAATTCACCCCTCCACTTT; CDR3 protein: CASSDPGQGAKNSPLHF
J gene: TRBJ1-5; D gene: -; V gene: TRBV19; clone size: -; CDR3 DNA: TGTGCCAGTAGTATAGCCAGGGGAGCGAGTCAGCCCCAGCATTTT; CDR3 protein: CASSIARGASQPQHF
J gene: TRBJ2-7; D gene: TRBD2; V gene: TRBV2; clone size: -; CDR3 DNA: TGTGCCAGCAGTTTTAGCGGGAGGGCCTACGAGCAGTACTTC; CDR3 protein: CASSFSGRAYEQYF
J gene: TRBJ2-1; D gene: TRBD2; V gene: TRBV7-6; clone size: -; CDR3 DNA: TGTGCCAGCAGCACGACTCCAGGACTAGCGGGAGGGTCCTACAATGAGCAGTTCTTC; CDR3 protein: CASSTTPGLAGGSYNEQFF
J gene: TRBJ2-1; D gene: TRBD2; V gene: TRBV7-9; clone size: -; CDR3 DNA: TGTGCCAGCAGCTTACCTGGGACTAGCGGTTTGAGCTCCTACAATGAGCAGTTCTTC; CDR3 protein: CASSLPGTSGLSSYNEQFF
J gene: TRBJ2-7; D gene: -; V gene: TRBV4-1; clone size: -; CDR3 DNA: TGCGCCAGCAGCCAAGATGTTTGGCTAGCCGAGCAGTACTTC; CDR3 protein: CASSQDVWLAEQYF
J gene: TRBJ1-6; D gene: -; V gene: TRBV7-2; clone size: few; CDR3 DNA: TGTGCCAGCAGCTTAGGGCAGGGTTCCAGGCCCTATAATTCACCCCTCCACTTT; CDR3 protein: CASSLGQGSRPYNSPLHF
J gene: TRBJ2-7; D gene: -; V gene: TRBV18; clone size: medium-sized; CDR3 DNA: TGTGCCAGCTCAGCCTCAGGGCCCTACGAGCAGTACTTC; CDR3 protein: CASSASGPYEQYF
J gene: TRBJ1-2; D gene: -; V gene: TRBV19; clone size: -; CDR3 DNA: TGTGCCAGTAGACAGGGAAAAGGGGCCTATGGCTACACCTTC; CDR3 protein: CASRQGKGAYGYTF
J gene: TRBJ2-1; D gene: TRBD2; V gene: TRBV7-9; clone size: -; CDR3 DNA: TGTGCCAGCAGCTGGACTAGCGGGAGGGTCAATGAGCAGTTCTTC; CDR3 protein: CASSWTSGRVNEQFF
J gene: TRBJ2-5; D gene: TRBD2; V gene: TRBV5-1; clone size: few; CDR3 DNA: TGCGCCAGCAGCTTCACCCTTAGCGGGCAAGAGACCCAGTACTTC; CDR3 protein: CASSFTLSGQETQYF
J gene: TRBJ2-7; D gene: TRBD1; V gene: TRBV6-6; clone size: -; CDR3 DNA: TGTGCCACACGACAGGGGGGATCCTACGAGCAGTACTTC; CDR3 protein: CATRQGGSYEQYF
J gene: TRBJ2-3; D gene: -; V gene: TRBV2; clone size: -; CDR3 DNA: TGTGCCAGCAGTAGGGACATTAGCACAGATACGCAGTATTTT; CDR3 protein: CASSRDISTDTQYF
J gene: TRBJ2-1; D gene: TRBD1; V gene: TRBV30; clone size: -; CDR3 DNA: TGTGCCTGGAGTGTAGGGACAGGGGCTGATGAGCAGTTCTTC; CDR3 protein: CAWSVGTGADEQFF
J gene: TRBJ2-5; D gene: -; V gene: TRBV6-5; clone size: -; CDR3 DNA: TGTGCCAGCAGGGAACGGGGGAAGACCCAGTACTTC; CDR3 protein: CASRERGKTQYF
J gene: TRBJ1-1; D gene: -; V gene: TRBV7-8; clone size: -; CDR3 DNA: TGTGCCAGCAGCTTATCCATGAACACTAAAGCTTTCTTT; CDR3 protein: CASSLSMNTKAFF
J gene: TRBJ2-3; D gene: -; V gene: TRBV7-2; clone size: -; CDR3 DNA: TGTGCCAGCAGTCTGGCTAGGGGGTTTGCAGATACGCAGTATTTT; CDR3 protein: CASSLARGFADTQYF
J gene: TRBJ2-2; D gene: -; V gene: TRBV5-6; clone size: -; CDR3 DNA: TGTACCAGCAGCACCGGGCCCCGAGGGACCGGGGAGCTGTTTTTT; CDR3 protein: CTSSTGPRGTGELFF
J gene: TRBJ1-2; D gene: TRBD1; V gene: TRBV6-1; clone size: -; CDR3 DNA: TGTGCCAGCAGTGGGCTCAACAGGGGAACAAACTATGGCTACACCTTC; CDR3 protein: CASSGLNRGTNYGYTF
J gene: TRBJ1-3; D gene: -; V gene: TRBV7-8; clone size: -; CDR3 DNA: TGTGCCAGCAGCTTTAGTGGGGGCCTATTCTCTGGAAACACCATATATTTT; CDR3 protein: CASSFSGGLFSGNTIYF
J gene: TRBJ2-3; D gene: TRBD2; V gene: TRBV5-1; clone size: -; CDR3 DNA: TGCGCCAGCGGCCCCGGCCTAGCGGGAGTAACAGGAGATACGCAGTATTTT; CDR3 protein: CASGPGLAGVTGDTQYF
J gene: TRBJ2-1; D gene: TRBD1; V gene: TRBV6-5; clone size: -; CDR3 DNA: TGTGCCAGCAGTGCCCCCGGGACAGCTTACAATGAGCAGTTCTTC; CDR3 protein: CASSAPGTAYNEQFF
J gene: TRBJ2-5; D gene: TRBD2; V gene: TRBV5-1; clone size: -; CDR3 DNA: TGCGCCAGCAGCCCCTCGACTAGCTGGCAAGAGACCCAGTACTTC; CDR3 protein: CASSPSTSWQETQYF
J gene: TRBJ2-5; D gene: TRBD1; V gene: TRBV5-1; clone size: once; CDR3 DNA: TGCGCCAGCAGCCCGGGGACAGCCCTACAAGAGACCCAGTACTTC; CDR3 protein: CASSPGTALQETQYF
J gene: TRBJ1-2; D gene: -; V gene: TRBV7-2; clone size: -; CDR3 DNA: TGTGCCAGCAGCTTAGTGGTTCTAAAGGGCTACACCTTC; CDR3 protein: CASSLVVLKGYTF
J gene: TRBJ2-5; D gene: TRBD1; V gene: TRBV30; clone size: -; CDR3 DNA: TGTGCCTGGAAACTAAAGGGGGCTCGGGAGACCCAGTACTTC; CDR3 protein: CAWKLKGARETQYF
J gene: TRBJ1-5; D gene: TRBD1; V gene: TRBV6-1; clone size: once; CDR3 DNA: TGTGCCAGCAGTGCCCGAGACAGGGGGGGCGGTCAGCCCCAGCATTTT; CDR3 protein: CASSARDRGGGQPQHF
J gene: TRBJ1-2; D gene: -; V gene: TRBV12-5; clone size: -; CDR3 DNA: TGTGCTAGTGGTCCCTTAACAGGGTATGGCTACACCTTC; CDR3 protein: CASGPLTGYGYTF
J gene: TRBJ2-1; D gene: TRBD2; V gene: TRBV5-1; clone size: -; CDR3 DNA: TGCGCCAGCAGCTGGACCCACGGGACTAGCGCATACAATGAGCAGTTCTTC; CDR3 protein: CASSWTHGTSAYNEQFF
J gene: TRBJ1-4; D gene: TRBD1; V gene: TRBV7-2; clone size: -; CDR3 DNA: TGTGCCAGCAGCTTAGGACAGGGGCTGTATGAAAAACTGTTTTTT; CDR3 protein: CASSLGQGLYEKLFF
J gene: TRBJ2-3; D gene: TRBD2; V gene: TRBV10-3; clone size: -; CDR3 DNA: TGTGCCATCAAGGGAGGTAGCGGGGGGGATACGCAGTATTTT; CDR3 protein: CAIKGGSGGDTQYF